The 14 T cell receptor beta chains in this list originate from one sample, sequenced in a study of control samples from healthy donors and cancer patients. Generated by immunoSEQ multiplex PCR, the TCRdb table keeps only in-frame clones and is missing some. The profile shows 100,000 to 150,000 clones, more than 75% of them singletons. The material sequenced was blood. These receptors were collected from a man younger than 30 in good health.

The J gene is TRBJ2-5, the V gene TRBV24-1, with 10 positions matching TRBD2. Per the germline V gene, CDR1 is KGHDR and CDR2 is SFDVKD. The CDR3 runs 15 residues. The junction had 5 bases not matched to a gene; V was cut back by 4 bases and J by 4 bases. The CDR3 nucleotides are TGTGCCACCAGTGACCCCCGGACTAGCGGAGAGACCCAGTACTTC. It encodes CATSDPRTSGETQYF.

This CDR3 is CATSRDLAGGNEQYF. In DNA form, the CDR3 reads TGTGCCACCAGCAGAGATCTAGCGGGAGGGAACGAGCAGTACTTC. The rearrangement uses TRBV15 and TRBJ2-7, with 12 bases lining up with TRBD2. CDR3 length: 15 residues. Germline V gives CDR1 LNHNV, CDR2 YYDKDF (reference sequence). After removal of 0 bases from V and 5 bases from J, the junction contained 2 bases not matched to a gene.

The rearrangement joins TRBV27 to TRBJ2-7; either TRBD1 or TRBD2 may fit D (5 bases each). The CDR3 spans 19 residues. The V end was cut by 3 bases, the J end by 2 bases, with 26 bases between. In germline, CDR1 is MNHEY, CDR2 SMNVEV (reference sequence). CDR3 sequence (DNA): TGTGCCAGCAGTTTTCGGGGCGAGGGGCTTGCTCCTTCAACCTACGAGCAGTACTTC. This translates into CASSFRGEGLAPSTYEQYF.

V gene TRBV11-3 combines with J gene TRBJ1-1; no clear D gene. This CDR3 contains 11 residues. Germline CDR1 SGHNT, CDR2 YENEEA. The germline V and J ends were trimmed by 5 bases and 12 bases, with 13 bases remaining between them. In DNA form, the CDR3 reads TGTGCCAGCAGCCTCGGCCAGGAGACTTTCTTT. The encoded protein is CASSLGQETFF.

This clone appeared once. The chain uses TRBV18 and TRBJ1-2; TRBD1 matches 9 bases. CDR3 length: 15 amino acids. CDR1 is KGHSH, CDR2 LQKENI, per germline. The J segment lost 4 bases and the V segment lost 2 bases, leaving 5 bases of the junction unmatched. CDR3 sequence: CASSPRRDRVYGYTF. CDR3 DNA sequence: TGTGCCAGCTCACCAAGAAGGGACAGGGTCTATGGCTACACCTTC.

The chain uses TRBV6-5 and TRBJ1-1; D ambiguous. The germline gives CDR1 MNHEY, CDR2 SVGAGI. Trimming removed 0 bases at V and 5 bases at J, with 10 bases between. CDR3 length equals 14 residues. CDR3 loop: CASSYSRFRTEAFF. The CDR3 region has the DNA TGTGCCAGCAGTTACTCACGATTCAGAACTGAAGCTTTCTTT.

The V call is TRBV6-5, the J call TRBJ2-7, with a tentative D call TRBD1 (8 bases). The CDR3 extends over 13 amino acids. CDR1 is MNHEY, CDR2 SVGAGI, per germline. Trimming pared 6 bases from V and 2 bases from J, leaving 11 bases between. This CDR3 is CASRQGGTYEQYF. The CDR3 DNA follows: TGTGCCAGCAGACAGGGGGGGACCTACGAGCAGTACTTC.

This rearrangement joins TRBV18 to TRBJ2-7; 10 nucleotides match TRBD1. J was trimmed by 4 bases and V by 3 bases; bases with no gene match: 6. Germline loops: CDR1 KGHSH, CDR2 LQKENI. The CDR3 consists of 15 residues. CDR3 bases: TGTGCCAGCTCACCGACAGGGGGCAGGGGGTACGAGCAGTACTTC. Its protein product is CASSPTGGRGYEQYF.

The CDR3 loop reads CSADFTDTQYF. In nucleotides, the CDR3 is TGCAGTGCTGACTTCACAGATACGCAGTATTTT. The chain has TRBV20-1 and TRBJ2-3; no firm D call. The CDR3 loop spans 11 amino acids. Germline loops: CDR1 DFQATT, CDR2 SNEGSKA (reference sequence). V was pared by 5 bases and J by 2 bases, with 5 bases between.

There are a few counts of this clone. The chain is built from TRBV19 and TRBJ1-1; D unclear. Germline V gene data show CDR1 as LNHDA and CDR2 as SQIVND (reference sequence). Trimming cost V 3 bases and J 0 bases, with 2 bases left between them. There are 12 residues in the CDR3. The chain's CDR3 is CASSMLNTEAFF. CDR3 bases: TGTGCCAGTAGTATGTTGAACACTGAAGCTTTCTTT.

This rearrangement joins TRBV6-6 to TRBJ2-3, with 8 bases that match TRBD2. V shed 8 bases and J 4 bases; nucleotides not matched to a gene: 8. This CDR3 comprises 14 residues. Germline assignment: CDR1 MNHNY and CDR2 SVGAGI (reference sequence). Here the CDR3 reads CASYPAGVSDTQYF. CDR3 in DNA: TGTGCCAGCTATCCAGCGGGAGTCTCAGATACGCAGTATTTT.

V and J are TRBV11-3 and TRBJ2-7; D uncertain. The ends were cut back, 0 bases at V and 7 bases at J, with 10 bases in the middle. This CDR3 region has 13 residues. The germline gives CDR1 SGHNT, CDR2 YENEEA. The DNA of the CDR3 is TGTGCCAGCAGCTTAGAGTACCGTAGGGAGCAGTACTTC. It yields the protein CASSLEYRREQYF.

This CDR3 is CASSVEYGTGREQYF. The CDR3 DNA sequence: TGTGCCAGCAGCGTAGAGTATGGGACAGGGCGGGAGCAGTACTTC. V usage is TRBV9 and J usage is TRBJ2-7, with 9 bases fitting TRBD1. Germline lookup yields CDR1 SGDLS and CDR2 YYNGEE. V dropped 0 bases and J dropped 7; count of bases not matched to a gene: 8. The CDR3 runs 15 residues.

The chain couples TRBV5-1 to TRBJ2-3; D unclear. In germline, CDR1 is SGHRS, CDR2 YFSETQ. Trimming took 1 base from V and 3 from J, leaving 6 bases between them. CDR3 size: 13 residues. The chain's CDR3 is CASSLLLTDTQYF. The CDR3 DNA follows: TGCGCCAGCAGCTTGTTATTGACAGATACGCAGTATTTT.